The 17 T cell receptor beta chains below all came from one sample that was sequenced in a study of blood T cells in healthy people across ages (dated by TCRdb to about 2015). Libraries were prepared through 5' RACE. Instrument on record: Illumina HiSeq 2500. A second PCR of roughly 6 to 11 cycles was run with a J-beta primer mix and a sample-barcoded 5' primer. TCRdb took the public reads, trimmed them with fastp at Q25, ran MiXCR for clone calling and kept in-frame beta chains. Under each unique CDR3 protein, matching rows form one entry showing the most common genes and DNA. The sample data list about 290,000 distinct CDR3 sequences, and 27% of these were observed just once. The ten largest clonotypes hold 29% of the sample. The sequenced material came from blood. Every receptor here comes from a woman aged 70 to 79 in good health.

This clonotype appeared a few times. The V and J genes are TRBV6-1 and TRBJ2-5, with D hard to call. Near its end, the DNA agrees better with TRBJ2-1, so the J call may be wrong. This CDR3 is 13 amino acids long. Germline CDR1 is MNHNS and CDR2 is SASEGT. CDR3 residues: CASSESVGGEQFF. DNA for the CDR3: TGTGCCAGCAGTGAATCGGTTGGTGGTGAGCAGTTCTTC.

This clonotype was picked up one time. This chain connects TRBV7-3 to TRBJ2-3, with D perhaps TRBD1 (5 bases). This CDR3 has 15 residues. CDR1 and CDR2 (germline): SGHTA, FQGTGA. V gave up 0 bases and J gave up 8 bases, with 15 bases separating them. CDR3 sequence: CASSLTTQGEATQYF. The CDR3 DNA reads TGTGCCAGCAGCTTAACCACCCAAGGGGAAGCTACGCAGTATTTT.

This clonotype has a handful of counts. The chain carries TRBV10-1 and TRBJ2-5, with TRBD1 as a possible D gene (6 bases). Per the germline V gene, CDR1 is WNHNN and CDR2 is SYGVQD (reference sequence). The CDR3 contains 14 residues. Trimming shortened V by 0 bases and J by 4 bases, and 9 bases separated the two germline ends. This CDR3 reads CASSESPGAETQYF. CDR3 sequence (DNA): TGCGCCAGCAGTGAGTCCCCAGGGGCAGAGACCCAGTACTTC.

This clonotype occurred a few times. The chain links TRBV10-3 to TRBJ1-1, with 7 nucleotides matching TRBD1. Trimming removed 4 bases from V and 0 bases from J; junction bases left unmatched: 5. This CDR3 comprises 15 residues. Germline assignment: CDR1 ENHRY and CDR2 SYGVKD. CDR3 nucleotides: TGTGCCATCAGTGCCGACAGGGTTATGAACACTGAAGCTTTCTTT. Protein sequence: CAISADRVMNTEAFF.

The CDR3 region is CASSLAGGYNEQFF. In DNA, the CDR3 is TGTGCCAGCAGCCTAGCGGGAGGGTACAATGAGCAGTTCTTC. The rearrangement uses TRBV14 and TRBJ2-1, with 11 bases fitting TRBD2. From germline, CDR1 is SGHDN and CDR2 FVKESK. The CDR3 has 14 residues. J lost 4 bases, V lost 4 bases, and 0 bases had no gene match.

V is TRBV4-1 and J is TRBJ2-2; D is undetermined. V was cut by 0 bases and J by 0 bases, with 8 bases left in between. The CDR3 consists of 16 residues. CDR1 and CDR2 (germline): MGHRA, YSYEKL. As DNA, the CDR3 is TGCGCCAGCAGCCAAGATGAGGCAACGAACACCGGGGAGCTGTTTTTT. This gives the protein CASSQDEATNTGELFF.

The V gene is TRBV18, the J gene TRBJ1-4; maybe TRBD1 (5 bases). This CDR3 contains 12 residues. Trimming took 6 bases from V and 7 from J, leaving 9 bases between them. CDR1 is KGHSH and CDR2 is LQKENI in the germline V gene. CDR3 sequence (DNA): TGTGCCAGCTCGCGACAGCGTGAAAAACTGTTTTTT. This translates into CASSRQREKLFF. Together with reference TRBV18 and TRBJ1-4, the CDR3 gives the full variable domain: NAGVMQNPRHLVRRRGQEARLRCSPMKGHSHVYWYRQLPEEGLKFMVYLQKENIIDESGMPKERFSAEFPKEGPSILRIQQVVRGDSAAYFCASSRQREKLFFGSGTQLSVL.

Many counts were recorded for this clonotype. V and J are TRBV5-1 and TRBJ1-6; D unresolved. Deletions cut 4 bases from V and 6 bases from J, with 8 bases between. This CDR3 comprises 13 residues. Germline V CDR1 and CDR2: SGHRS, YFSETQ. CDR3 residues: CASSGRINSPLHF. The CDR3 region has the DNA TGCGCCAGCAGCGGACGGATTAATTCACCCCTCCACTTT.

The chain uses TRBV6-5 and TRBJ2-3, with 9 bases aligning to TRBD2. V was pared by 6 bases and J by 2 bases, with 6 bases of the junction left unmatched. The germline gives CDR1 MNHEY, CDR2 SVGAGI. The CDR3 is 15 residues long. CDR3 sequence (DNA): TGTGCCAGCAGCCCTGCGGGGGGGCACACAGATACGCAGTATTTT. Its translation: CASSPAGGHTDTQYF.

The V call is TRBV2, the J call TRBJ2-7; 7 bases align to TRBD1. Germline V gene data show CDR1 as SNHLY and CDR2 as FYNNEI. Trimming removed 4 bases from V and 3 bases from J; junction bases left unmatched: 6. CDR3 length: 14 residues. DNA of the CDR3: TGTGCCAGCAGTGGGGGACAGACCAACTACGAGCAGTACTTC. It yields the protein CASSGGQTNYEQYF.

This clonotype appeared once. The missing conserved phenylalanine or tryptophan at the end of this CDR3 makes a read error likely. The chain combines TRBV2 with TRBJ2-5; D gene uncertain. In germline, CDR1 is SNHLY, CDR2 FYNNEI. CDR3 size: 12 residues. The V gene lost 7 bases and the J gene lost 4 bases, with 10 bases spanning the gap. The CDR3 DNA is TGTGCCAGCAACCTGGTGGGAGAGACCCAGTACTCC. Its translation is CASNLVGETQYS.

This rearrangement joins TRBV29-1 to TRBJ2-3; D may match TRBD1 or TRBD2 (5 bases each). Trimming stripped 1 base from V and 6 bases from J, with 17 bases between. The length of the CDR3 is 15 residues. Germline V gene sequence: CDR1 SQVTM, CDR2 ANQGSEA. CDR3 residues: CSVEGRDAQMDTQYF. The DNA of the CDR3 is TGCAGCGTTGAAGGCCGGGACGCTCAAATGGATACGCAGTATTTT.

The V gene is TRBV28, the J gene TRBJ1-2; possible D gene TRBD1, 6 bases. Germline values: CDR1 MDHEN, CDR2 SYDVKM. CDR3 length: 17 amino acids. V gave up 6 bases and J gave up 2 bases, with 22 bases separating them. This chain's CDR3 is CASRYNSWTAINYGYTF. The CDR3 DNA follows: TGTGCCAGCAGATACAACTCTTGGACAGCCATAAACTATGGCTACACCTTC.

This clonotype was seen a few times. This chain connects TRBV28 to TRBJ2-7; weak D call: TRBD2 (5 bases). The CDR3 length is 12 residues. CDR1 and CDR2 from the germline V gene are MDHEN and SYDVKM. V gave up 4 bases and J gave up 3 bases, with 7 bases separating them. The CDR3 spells CASSSTNYEQYF. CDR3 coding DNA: TGTGCCAGCAGTTCGACTAACTACGAGCAGTACTTC.

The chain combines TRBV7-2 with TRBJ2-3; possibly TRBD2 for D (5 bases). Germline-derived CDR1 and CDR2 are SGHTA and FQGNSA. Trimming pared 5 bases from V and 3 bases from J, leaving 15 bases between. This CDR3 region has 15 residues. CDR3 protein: CASSVSGVNTDTQYF. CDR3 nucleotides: TGTGCCAGCAGCGTGAGCGGAGTTAATACAGATACGCAGTATTTT. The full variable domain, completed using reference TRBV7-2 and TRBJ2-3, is GAGVSQSPSNKVTEKGKDVELRCDPISGHTALYWYRQSLGQGLEFLIYFQGNSAPDKSGLPSDRFSAERTGGSVSTLTIQRTQQEDSAVYLCASSVSGVNTDTQYFGPGTRLTVL.

The CDR3 loop is CASSALRNQPQHF. CDR3 nucleotides: TGTGCCAGCAGCGCACTCAGGAATCAGCCCCAGCATTTT. J is TRBJ1-5 and V is TRBV7-2; no definite D call. V gave up 5 bases and J gave up 4 bases, with 9 bases separating them. Germline V CDR1 and CDR2: SGHTA, FQGNSA. This CDR3 has 13 amino acids.

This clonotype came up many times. The CDR3 coding sequence is TGTGCCAGCAAGGGGGCCTCGAACACTGAAGCTTTCTTT. It is translated as CASKGASNTEAFF. This chain connects TRBV28 to TRBJ1-1, with 7 bases identical to TRBD1. Germline lookup yields CDR1 MDHEN and CDR2 SYDVKM. V shed 7 bases, J shed 1 base, and the junction held 3 bases outside the gene matches. The CDR3 is 13 residues long.